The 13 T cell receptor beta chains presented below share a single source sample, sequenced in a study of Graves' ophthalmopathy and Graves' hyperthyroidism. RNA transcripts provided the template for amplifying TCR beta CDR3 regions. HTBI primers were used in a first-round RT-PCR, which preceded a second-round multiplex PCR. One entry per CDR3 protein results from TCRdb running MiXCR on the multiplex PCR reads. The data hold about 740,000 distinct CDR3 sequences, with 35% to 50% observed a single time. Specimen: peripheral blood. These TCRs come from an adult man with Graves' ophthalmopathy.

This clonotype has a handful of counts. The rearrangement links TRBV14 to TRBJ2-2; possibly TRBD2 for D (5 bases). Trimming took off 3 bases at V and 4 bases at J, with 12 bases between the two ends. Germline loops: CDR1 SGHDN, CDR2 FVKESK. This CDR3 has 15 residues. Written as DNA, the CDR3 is TGTGCCAGCAGCCAGCGCACTAGGTCCACCGGGGAGCTGTTTTTT. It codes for CASSQRTRSTGELFF.

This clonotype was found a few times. The CDR3 DNA sequence: TGTGCCATCAGGGGGACGGTTAGCACAGATACGCAGTATTTT. It codes for CAIRGTVSTDTQYF. V is TRBV10-3 and J is TRBJ2-3, with D perhaps given as TRBD1 or TRBD2 (5 bases each). The CDR3 is made up of 14 amino acids. Germline V CDR1 and CDR2: ENHRY, SYGVKD. V was cut by 6 bases and J by 0 bases, with 10 bases left in between.

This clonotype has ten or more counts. The CDR3 spells CASSEYRAYEQYF. CDR3 nucleotides: TGCGCCAGCAGTGAGTACAGGGCCTACGAGCAGTACTTC. The chain employs TRBV10-1 and TRBJ2-7; perhaps TRBD1 as D (6 bases). The V gene lost 1 base and the J gene lost 2 bases, with 6 bases spanning the gap. This CDR3 is 13 amino acids long. CDR1 WNHNN and CDR2 SYGVQD come from the germline V gene (reference sequence).

The CDR3 DNA is TGCAGTGCTAGAGATCCAGGTCCGGCAGGGGGAACTTTGGCGTTTTTT. It yields the protein CSARDPGPAGGTLAFF. The chain has TRBV20-1 and TRBJ2-2, with 7 bases aligning to TRBD1. The CDR3 has 16 residues. Germline trimming cut 0 bases from V and 16 bases from J; bases unmatched to any gene: 20. Germline assignment: CDR1 DFQATT and CDR2 SNEGSKA (reference sequence).

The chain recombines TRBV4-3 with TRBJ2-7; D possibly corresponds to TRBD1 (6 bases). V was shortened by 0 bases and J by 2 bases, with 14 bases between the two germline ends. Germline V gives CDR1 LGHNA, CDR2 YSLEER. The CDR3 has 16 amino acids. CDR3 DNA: TGCGCCAGCAGCCAAGATAGTAGAGGGGGAACCTACGAGCAGTACTTC. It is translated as CASSQDSRGGTYEQYF.

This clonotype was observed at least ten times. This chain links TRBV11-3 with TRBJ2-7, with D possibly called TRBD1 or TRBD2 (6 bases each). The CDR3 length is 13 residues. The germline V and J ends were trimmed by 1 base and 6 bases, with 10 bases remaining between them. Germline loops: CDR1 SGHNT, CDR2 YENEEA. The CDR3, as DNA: TGTGCCAGCAGCTTAGCCCGGGGGCCCGAGCAGTACTTC. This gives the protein CASSLARGPEQYF.

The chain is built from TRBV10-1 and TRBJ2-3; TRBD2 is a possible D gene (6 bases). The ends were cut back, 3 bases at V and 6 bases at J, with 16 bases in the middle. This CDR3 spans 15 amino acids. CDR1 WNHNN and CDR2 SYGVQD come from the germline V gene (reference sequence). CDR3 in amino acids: CASSDPGSSGDTQYF. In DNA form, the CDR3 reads TGCGCCAGCAGTGATCCCGGGAGTAGTGGGGATACGCAGTATTTT.

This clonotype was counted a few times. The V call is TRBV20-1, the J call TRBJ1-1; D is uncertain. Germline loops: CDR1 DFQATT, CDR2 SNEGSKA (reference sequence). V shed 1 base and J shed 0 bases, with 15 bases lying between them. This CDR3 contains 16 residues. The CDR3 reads CSARARTASMNTEAFF. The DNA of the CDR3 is TGCAGTGCTAGAGCGCGGACGGCTAGTATGAACACTGAAGCTTTCTTT.

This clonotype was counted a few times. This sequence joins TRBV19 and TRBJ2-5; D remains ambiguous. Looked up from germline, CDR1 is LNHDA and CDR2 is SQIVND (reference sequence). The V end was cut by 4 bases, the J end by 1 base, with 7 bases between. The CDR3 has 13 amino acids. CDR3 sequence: CASSTSSQETQYF. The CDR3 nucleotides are TGTGCCAGTAGTACCTCCAGCCAAGAGACCCAGTACTTC.

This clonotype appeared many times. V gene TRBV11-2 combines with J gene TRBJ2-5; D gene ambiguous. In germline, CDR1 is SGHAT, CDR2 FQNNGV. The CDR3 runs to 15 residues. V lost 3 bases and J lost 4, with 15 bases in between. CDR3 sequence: CASSLADLPPETQYF. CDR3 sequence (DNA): TGTGCCAGCAGCTTGGCGGACCTTCCACCAGAGACCCAGTACTTC.

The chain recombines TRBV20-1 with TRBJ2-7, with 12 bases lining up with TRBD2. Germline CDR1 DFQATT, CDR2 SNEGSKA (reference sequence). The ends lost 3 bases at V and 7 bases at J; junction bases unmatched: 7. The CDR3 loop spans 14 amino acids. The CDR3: CSARRLAGAREQYF. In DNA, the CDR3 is TGCAGTGCTAGGCGACTAGCGGGGGCCCGGGAGCAGTACTTC.

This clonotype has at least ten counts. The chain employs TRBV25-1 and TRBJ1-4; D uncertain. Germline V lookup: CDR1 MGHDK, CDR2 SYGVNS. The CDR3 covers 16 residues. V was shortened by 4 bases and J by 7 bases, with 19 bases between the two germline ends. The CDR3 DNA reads TGTGCCAGCAGTGGATCCCCCTTCACCCCGGTTGAAAAACTGTTTTTT. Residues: CASSGSPFTPVEKLFF.

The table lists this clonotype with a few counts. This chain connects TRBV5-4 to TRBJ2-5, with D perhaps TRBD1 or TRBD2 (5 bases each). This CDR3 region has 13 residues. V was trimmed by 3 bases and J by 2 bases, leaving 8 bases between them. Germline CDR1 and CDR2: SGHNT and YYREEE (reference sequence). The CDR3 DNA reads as TGTGCCAGCAGCTGGGACCAACAAGAGACCCAGTACTTC. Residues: CASSWDQQETQYF.